The rows below give T cell receptor beta chains drawn from one sample of a study of T cell responses to AZD1222 COVID-19 vaccine. TCRdb keeps only in-frame clones here, not all; method: immunoSEQ multiplex PCR. The table includes 120,000 to 150,000 clones, roughly 90% detected once. The sequencing here drew on peripheral blood, taken on day 0 of AZD1222 vaccination. Every receptor here comes from an adult in good health. Both conserved end residues are part of each CDR3. The D gene is left open where the match is weak. Rows give clone size only sometimes, using once, few, many, or a class for an expanded clone.

TRBD1 | TRBJ2-3 | TRBV6-2/TRBV6-3 | . | TGTGCCAGCAGTTACCCCAGGGGGCCGGGTGCAGATACGCAGTATTTT | CASSYPRGPGADTQYF
TRBD1 | TRBJ1-1 | TRBV30 | . | TGTGCCTGGAGCCGGGACAGGGAAAACACTGAAGCTTTCTTT | CAWSRDRENTEAFF
. | TRBJ2-7 | TRBV6-1 | . | TGTGCCAGCAGCGAAGAGGGCCGGTACGAGCAGTACTTC | CASSEEGRYEQYF
. | TRBJ2-7 | TRBV27 | . | TGTGCCAGCAGTTTATCTGTGGGTGGGTACGAGCAGTACTTC | CASSLSVGGYEQYF
. | TRBJ1-5 | TRBV18 | few | TGTGCCAGCCACACAGGGTACGGCAATCAGCCCCAGCATTTT | CASHTGYGNQPQHF
. | TRBJ1-1 | TRBV6-5 | . | TGTGCCAGCAGTTCCCGACAGTTGAATGAAGCTTTCTTT | CASSSRQLNEAFF
. | TRBJ2-7 | TRBV4-3 | . | TGCGCCAGCAGCCACGACCGGGACGCTACCTACGAGCAGTACTTC | CASSHDRDATYEQYF
. | TRBJ1-5 | TRBV5-5 | . | TGTGCCAGCAGCCGGGATGGGAGTCAGCCCCAGCATTTT | CASSRDGSQPQHF
. | TRBJ1-2 | TRBV27 | . | TGTGCGGCCTGGGGCGGAGGGTATGGCTACACCTTC | CAAWGGGYGYTF
. | TRBJ1-3 | TRBV6-5 | . | TGTGCCAGCAAAAGGAGCTCTGGAAACACCATATATTTT | CASKRSSGNTIYF
. | TRBJ2-7 | TRBV7-9 | . | TGTGCCAGCAGCCCCGCTATAACCCCCTACGAGCAGTACTTC | CASSPAITPYEQYF